The sequence of this TCR beta chain was determined in a study of early T cells in non-severe SARS-CoV-2 infection. In its sample, this clonotype was seen many times. Germline CDR1 is MNHEY and CDR2 is SVGAGI. This CDR3 contains 14 residues. With 3 bases removed from V and 1 base from J, the gap between germline ends came to 9 bases. TCRdb used MiXCR to reprocess the 5' RACE reads, holding one entry per CDR3 protein. The repertoire holds some 49,000 distinct CDR3 sequences, with over 9.5% as singletons. This sequence originates from an adult who was a healthcare worker with PCR-confirmed SARS-CoV-2 infection or an uninfected control (not recorded which). The chain carries TRBV6-5 and TRBJ2-5; possible D gene TRBD1, 5 bases. The sample taken for sequencing was whole blood. The CDR3 here is CASSYQGPQETQYF. As DNA, the CDR3 is TGTGCCAGCAGTTATCAGGGCCCCCAAGAGACCCAGTACTTC.